A selection of T cell receptor beta chains follows, all from one sample in a study of blood T cell repertoires in COVID-19. Profiling relied on immunoSEQ multiplex PCR, and the TCRdb table lists in-frame clones only, not all of them. The repertoire holds about 140,000 clones, around 84% seen once, with under 6.5% in the top ten. Input material: peripheral blood. The receptor set was obtained from a human donor in a cohort sampled during active COVID-19. CDR3s include the opening cysteine and the closing phenylalanine or tryptophan. Fields, in order: V gene, J gene, D gene, clone size, CDR3 protein, CDR3 DNA. D genes are given only for firm matches. Rows give clone size only sometimes, using once, few, many, or a class for an expanded clone.

V gene: TRBV28; J gene: TRBJ2-2; D gene: .; clone size: once; CDR3 protein: CASKRESGELFF; CDR3 DNA: TGTGCCAGCAAACGGGAGTCCGGGGAGCTGTTTTTT
V gene: TRBV28; J gene: TRBJ1-2; D gene: .; clone size: .; CDR3 protein: CASSLGGDGYTF; CDR3 DNA: TGTGCCAGCAGTCTCGGGGGGGATGGCTACACCTTC
V gene: TRBV28; J gene: TRBJ2-7; D gene: .; clone size: .; CDR3 protein: CASSPDSQYEQYF; CDR3 DNA: TGTGCCAGCAGTCCGGACTCGCAGTACGAGCAGTACTTC
V gene: TRBV28; J gene: TRBJ1-1; D gene: TRBD1; clone size: .; CDR3 protein: CASVRGKTEAFF; CDR3 DNA: TGTGCCAGCGTCAGGGGGAAGACTGAAGCTTTCTTT
V gene: TRBV18; J gene: TRBJ1-1; D gene: TRBD1; clone size: .; CDR3 protein: CASSPPGGGTEAFF; CDR3 DNA: TGTGCCAGCTCACCACCAGGGGGCGGTACTGAAGCTTTCTTT
V gene: TRBV11-2; J gene: TRBJ2-7; D gene: .; clone size: .; CDR3 protein: CASSRTVYEQYF; CDR3 DNA: TGTGCCAGCAGCCGGACAGTCTACGAGCAGTACTTC
V gene: TRBV15; J gene: TRBJ1-4; D gene: TRBD1; clone size: .; CDR3 protein: CATRGTGGPATNEKLFF; CDR3 DNA: TGTGCCACCAGAGGGACAGGGGGCCCCGCAACTAATGAAAAACTGTTTTTT
V gene: TRBV7-2; J gene: TRBJ2-3; D gene: .; clone size: .; CDR3 protein: CASRSGFARGRTDTQYF; CDR3 DNA: TGTGCCAGCAGGTCGGGTTTCGCGCGGGGCCGCACAGATACGCAGTATTTT
V gene: TRBV10-3; J gene: TRBJ1-1; D gene: TRBD1; clone size: .; CDR3 protein: CAIRSKQGYTEAFF; CDR3 DNA: TGTGCCATCAGATCAAAACAGGGGTACACTGAAGCTTTCTTT
V gene: TRBV27; J gene: TRBJ2-7; D gene: TRBD2; clone size: .; CDR3 protein: CASSSGLAGNEQYF; CDR3 DNA: TGTGCCAGCAGTTCGGGACTAGCGGGAAACGAGCAGTACTTC
V gene: TRBV11-2; J gene: TRBJ1-2; D gene: .; clone size: .; CDR3 protein: CASSGGSVSPYGYTF; CDR3 DNA: TGTGCCAGCAGCGGGGGGTCGGTTTCTCCCTATGGCTACACCTTC
V gene: TRBV9; J gene: TRBJ2-1; D gene: .; clone size: few; CDR3 protein: CASSQGDMDEQFF; CDR3 DNA: TGTGCCAGCAGCCAAGGGGACATGGATGAGCAGTTCTTC
V gene: TRBV28; J gene: TRBJ2-7; D gene: TRBD2; clone size: once; CDR3 protein: CASSLPGTSGGGYEQYF; CDR3 DNA: TGTGCCAGCAGTTTACCCGGGACTAGCGGAGGGGGTTACGAGCAGTACTTC
V gene: TRBV6-6; J gene: TRBJ2-1; D gene: .; clone size: .; CDR3 protein: CASSTPGLRGNEQFF; CDR3 DNA: TGTGCCAGCAGTACACCTGGCCTTCGCGGGAATGAGCAGTTCTTC
V gene: TRBV28; J gene: TRBJ2-7; D gene: .; clone size: .; CDR3 protein: CASSLDSSYEQYF; CDR3 DNA: TGTGCCAGCAGTTTAGACAGTTCCTACGAGCAGTACTTC
V gene: TRBV10-2; J gene: TRBJ2-7; D gene: TRBD2; clone size: .; CDR3 protein: CASSDPRTSRFYEQYF; CDR3 DNA: TGCGCCAGCAGTGACCCCCGGACTAGCAGATTCTACGAGCAGTACTTC
V gene: TRBV2; J gene: TRBJ2-2; D gene: .; clone size: few; CDR3 protein: CASSGGIRGSGELFF; CDR3 DNA: TGTGCCAGCAGTGGAGGTATCAGGGGTTCCGGGGAGCTGTTTTTT
V gene: TRBV2; J gene: TRBJ2-7; D gene: TRBD2; clone size: .; CDR3 protein: CASSSSGAPYEQYF; CDR3 DNA: TGTGCCAGCAGTTCTAGCGGGGCCCCCTACGAGCAGTACTTC
V gene: TRBV5-1; J gene: TRBJ2-7; D gene: TRBD2; clone size: few; CDR3 protein: CASRPGLAGTYEQYF; CDR3 DNA: TGCGCCAGCAGACCCGGACTAGCGGGAACCTACGAGCAGTACTTC
V gene: TRBV7-2; J gene: TRBJ1-5; D gene: TRBD1; clone size: .; CDR3 protein: CASSLGEGRGPDQPQHF; CDR3 DNA: TGTGCCAGCAGCTTAGGGGAGGGCAGGGGGCCTGATCAGCCCCAGCATTTT
V gene: TRBV19; J gene: TRBJ2-1; D gene: .; clone size: .; CDR3 protein: CASSIAGGPNEQFF; CDR3 DNA: TGTGCCAGTAGTATAGCCGGGGGGCCGAATGAGCAGTTCTTC
V gene: TRBV7-9; J gene: TRBJ2-2; D gene: TRBD1; clone size: .; CDR3 protein: CASSLSGGVTGELFF; CDR3 DNA: TGTGCCAGCAGCCTTTCAGGGGGCGTCACCGGGGAGCTGTTTTTT
V gene: TRBV18; J gene: TRBJ2-6; D gene: .; clone size: .; CDR3 protein: CASSLATGRAGANVLTF; CDR3 DNA: TGTGCCAGCTCACTAGCGACAGGTCGGGCCGGGGCCAACGTCCTGACTTTC
V gene: TRBV4-1; J gene: TRBJ2-3; D gene: TRBD2; clone size: .; CDR3 protein: CASSQQPASGGDTQYF; CDR3 DNA: TGCGCCAGCAGCCAACAGCCCGCTAGCGGGGGTGATACGCAGTATTTT
V gene: TRBV27; J gene: TRBJ2-4; D gene: TRBD2; clone size: .; CDR3 protein: CASRTSGGNIQYF; CDR3 DNA: TGTGCCAGCAGGACTAGCGGAGGAAACATTCAGTACTTC
V gene: TRBV19; J gene: TRBJ2-5; D gene: .; clone size: .; CDR3 protein: CASSMVEGVQYF; CDR3 DNA: TGTGCCAGTAGTATGGTCGAAGGGGTCCAGTACTTC
V gene: TRBV5-4; J gene: TRBJ2-5; D gene: .; clone size: .; CDR3 protein: CASSPLAGAYRETQYF; CDR3 DNA: TGTGCCAGCAGCCCGCTGGCAGGGGCGTACCGAGAGACCCAGTACTTC
V gene: TRBV7-9; J gene: TRBJ2-2; D gene: TRBD2; clone size: .; CDR3 protein: CASSPWGTSGHGELFF; CDR3 DNA: TGTGCCAGCAGCCCATGGGGGACTAGCGGCCACGGGGAGCTGTTTTTT
V gene: TRBV12-5; J gene: TRBJ2-7; D gene: TRBD1; clone size: .; CDR3 protein: CASGPSTGGKDEQYF; CDR3 DNA: TGTGCTAGTGGTCCCTCGACAGGGGGTAAGGACGAGCAGTACTTC
V gene: TRBV28; J gene: TRBJ2-1; D gene: TRBD1; clone size: .; CDR3 protein: CASSSRQGVKWNEQFF; CDR3 DNA: TGTGCCAGCAGTTCTCGACAGGGGGTGAAGTGGAATGAGCAGTTCTTC
V gene: TRBV29-1; J gene: TRBJ1-1; D gene: .; clone size: .; CDR3 protein: CSVKSGTLEAFF; CDR3 DNA: TGCAGCGTGAAATCCGGGACACTCGAAGCTTTCTTT
V gene: TRBV29-1; J gene: TRBJ2-5; D gene: .; clone size: .; CDR3 protein: CSAAWGTETQYF; CDR3 DNA: TGCAGCGCCGCATGGGGGACTGAGACCCAGTACTTC
V gene: TRBV7-3; J gene: TRBJ2-3; D gene: .; clone size: .; CDR3 protein: CASSFGRGGTDTQYF; CDR3 DNA: TGTGCCAGCAGCTTCGGACGGGGAGGCACAGATACGCAGTATTTT
V gene: TRBV30; J gene: TRBJ1-1; D gene: TRBD1; clone size: once; CDR3 protein: CAWSRDRNTEAFF; CDR3 DNA: TGTGCCTGGAGCCGGGACAGGAACACTGAAGCTTTCTTT
V gene: TRBV15; J gene: TRBJ2-5; D gene: TRBD2; clone size: .; CDR3 protein: CATSRWASGGPIQETQYF; CDR3 DNA: TGTGCCACCAGCAGGTGGGCTAGCGGGGGCCCGATCCAAGAGACCCAGTACTTC
V gene: TRBV4-2; J gene: TRBJ2-7; D gene: TRBD1; clone size: few; CDR3 protein: CASSQETGGSYEQYF; CDR3 DNA: TGTGCCAGCAGCCAAGAAACAGGGGGCTCCTACGAGCAGTACTTC
V gene: TRBV18; J gene: TRBJ2-3; D gene: .; clone size: .; CDR3 protein: CASSPLGQSTDTQYF; CDR3 DNA: TGTGCCAGCTCACCATTGGGACAATCCACAGATACGCAGTATTTT
V gene: TRBV5-1; J gene: TRBJ2-5; D gene: .; clone size: .; CDR3 protein: CASSLGSPTGETQYF; CDR3 DNA: TGCGCCAGCAGCTTGGGCAGCCCGACGGGAGAGACCCAGTACTTC
V gene: TRBV7-2; J gene: TRBJ2-1; D gene: TRBD1; clone size: .; CDR3 protein: CASSVGTGASGDEQFF; CDR3 DNA: TGTGCCAGCAGCGTGGGGACAGGGGCCTCGGGGGATGAGCAGTTCTTC
V gene: TRBV9; J gene: TRBJ2-3; D gene: .; clone size: once; CDR3 protein: CASSVAGQGLALTDTQYF; CDR3 DNA: TGTGCCAGCAGCGTAGCTGGACAGGGACTAGCCCTTACAGATACGCAGTATTTT
V gene: TRBV4-1; J gene: TRBJ2-5; D gene: TRBD2; clone size: .; CDR3 protein: CASSQESVAGGQETQYF; CDR3 DNA: TGCGCCAGCAGCCAAGAATCAGTAGCGGGGGGGCAAGAGACCCAGTACTTC
V gene: TRBV7-9; J gene: TRBJ1-4; D gene: TRBD1; clone size: .; CDR3 protein: CASSLATRGRSEKLFF; CDR3 DNA: TGTGCCAGCAGCTTAGCGACGAGGGGGCGGAGTGAAAAACTGTTTTTT